A selection of T cell receptor beta chains follows, all from one sample in a study of tumor and adjacent non-tumor tissue in lung cancer. MiXCR was run by TCRdb on the multiplex PCR reads, yielding one entry per CDR3 protein. The sample consists of tens of thousands of distinct CDR3 sequences, around 77% of them appearing once. The sequencing input was lung tumor tissue. These receptors originate from a woman in her forties or fifties with non-small cell lung cancer. Each CDR3 is given without its conserved first and last residue. Size values are once, few and many counts, or a class for expanded clones, and some rows have none.

TRBJ2-1 | TRBV4-1 | NA | ASNQERGVGKF
TRBJ2-2 | TRBV12-3/TRBV12-4 | NA | DSTPGQGVDTGELF
TRBJ2-1 | TRBV12-3/TRBV12-4 | NA | ASSPGDAFSYNEQF
TRBJ1-3 | TRBV12-3/TRBV12-4 | NA | ASSFISLISGNTIY
TRBJ1-1 | TRBV10-2 | NA | ASNEPAAHLSTRDPEAF
TRBJ1-2 | TRBV4-1 | NA | ASSQARGPANYCYI
TRBJ2-6 | TRBV5-6 | NA | ASSLMSAGVGGAIVLT
TRBJ1-2 | TRBV6-6 | NA | ASSSGGHAYT
TRBJ2-3 | TRBV11-2 | NA | ANSLTQLDTQY
TRBJ2-5 | TRBV29-1 | NA | TTDSGEETQY
TRBJ2-1 | TRBV12-3/TRBV12-4 | NA | ASSHGLPGIYNEQF
TRBJ2-1 | TRBV6-6 | NA | ASSYSFGLAGDGEEF
TRBJ1-2 | TRBV11-2 | NA | ASSLEAVSPYGYT
TRBJ2-3 | TRBV6-6 | NA | ASGGSTDTQC
TRBJ2-7 | TRBV29-1 | NA | SGMGRFYEQY
TRBJ1-1 | TRBV14 | many | ASRPEGFTEAF
TRBJ2-7 | TRBV4-1 | NA | ASSQDRGNYEQY
TRBJ1-5 | TRBV6-1 | NA | ASNEGIDQPQH
TRBJ2-1 | TRBV12-2 | NA | ASRSQLAPRGNEQF
TRBJ2-5 | TRBV6-5 | NA | ASSVQGDREIQY
TRBJ1-1 | TRBV6-5 | NA | VSSLRGGGTESF
TRBJ2-5 | TRBV6-2/TRBV6-3 | NA | ASTPGIVSSRLETQY
TRBJ2-2 | TRBV21-1 | NA | ASSKLVSMNTGQLF
TRBJ2-6 | TRBV20-1 | medium-sized | SARSGGEANVLT
TRBJ2-3 | TRBV7-9 | few | ASSLGLAGGPADMQY
TRBJ1-1 | TRBV6-1 | NA | VSSVRGDDTDAF
TRBJ2-5 | TRBV28 | NA | VSSFSGQGETQY
TRBJ2-7 | TRBV29-1 | NA | SVRSASYEHY
TRBJ1-5 | TRBV12-3/TRBV12-4 | NA | ASSPTGGNQPHH
TRBJ2-2 | TRBV30 | NA | AWSVLAGGPGELL
TRBJ2-2 | TRBV4-2 | NA | ASSQGFQRESTGVLF
TRBJ2-7 | TRBV29-1 | NA | SVEARGYERY
TRBJ1-2 | TRBV4-2 | NA | ASNQGLSVNYGYT
TRBJ2-1 | TRBV24-1 | few | ATSDLPGQGVGNEQF
TRBJ2-3 | TRBV30 | NA | AWRISGIQDTQY
TRBJ2-7 | TRBV5-8 | many | ASSRGSSRAYEQY
TRBJ2-5 | TRBV11-2 | NA | AFSLNGVQETQY
TRBJ2-1 | TRBV6-5 | NA | ASSYSQGLIYNEQF
TRBJ2-1 | TRBV11-1 | NA | ASSSGLTGGLQF
TRBJ1-6 | TRBV12-3/TRBV12-4 | NA | VSGFDRGSSPLH
TRBJ2-2 | TRBV28 | once | ASSFSYRIGHWELF
TRBJ1-4 | TRBV16 | few | ASSRSLGRDEKLF
TRBJ1-5 | TRBV11-2 | NA | VSIIGQRNQPQH
TRBJ2-3 | TRBV11-2 | NA | ASSLGGRLPDTQY
TRBJ2-2 | TRBV25-1 | NA | ASSEGASAYGELF
TRBJ2-3 | TRBV10-3 | few | AIGGRGSGIDTQY
TRBJ2-3 | TRBV29-1 | NA | GVEAAGGRTQY
TRBJ1-5 | TRBV6-5 | few | VSRQQGSQPQH
TRBJ2-7 | TRBV10-2 | NA | ASDTGGSGYEQY
TRBJ1-5 | TRBV12-3/TRBV12-4 | NA | ASSDRGQSAPA
TRBJ2-7 | TRBV4-1 | NA | DSSRDPLDSQY
TRBJ2-1 | TRBV11-2 | NA | DSSFSGGPYNEQF